This T cell receptor (beta chain) appears in the sequencing data of a study of blood T cell repertoires in COVID-19. Overall study context: Researchers got acute and convalescent COVID-19 samples from the United States, Italy and Spain. T cells, B-cell-depleted T cells, or PBMCs supplied cDNA or gDNA.

The CDR3 covers 13 residues. Germline V gives CDR1 SGHRS, CDR2 YFSETQ. The V end lost 0 bases, the J end lost 4 bases, and 8 bases lay between the germline ends. Study processing details: Counts of nucleated cells, estimated from reference gene primer amplification, were obtained. Clones were sequenced by immunoSEQ multiplex PCR, and TCRdb holds only the in-frame ones, with some missing. V and J calls and clone size follow that table, whereas D and trimming were derived from the DNA. Of some 68,000 clones in the sample, about four fifths were seen once. Sequences were obtained from peripheral blood. J is TRBJ2-7 and V is TRBV5-1, with D perhaps matching TRBD1 (5 bases). This clonotype was sampled from a man aged 65 to 79 with acute or convalescent COVID-19. DNA for the CDR3: TGCGCCAGCAGCTTGGGCAGGGTGTACGAGCAGTACTTC. This gives the protein CASSLGRVYEQYF.